The next 2 T cell receptor beta chains were all read from a single sample in a study of cytomegalovirus exposure and HLA in healthy donors. 60 Vbeta and 13 Jbeta primers were used in PCR. Clones were read by immunoSEQ multiplex PCR, and TCRdb kept only the in-frame ones, dropping some. Of roughly 150,000 clones listed, 60% to 80% are singletons. Sequenced input: PBMCs. These TCRs come from a woman aged 40 to 49 in good health and CMV-seronegative.

The V call is TRBV7-2, the J call TRBJ2-3; TRBD2 aligns across 8 bases. The germline CDR1 and CDR2 sequences are SGHTA and FQGNSA. V lost 8 bases and J lost 2; bases outside the gene matches: 6. The CDR3 contains 14 residues. CDR3 sequence reads: CASGRGASTDTQYF. In DNA, the CDR3 is TGTGCCAGCGGGCGGGGGGCCTCCACAGATACGCAGTATTTT.

This clone was seen a handful of times. This rearrangement joins TRBV9 to TRBJ1-2; 7 positions match TRBD1. Germline lookup yields CDR1 SGDLS and CDR2 YYNGEE. With V trimmed by 1 base and J by 3 bases, 9 bases remained unmatched. The CDR3 is 16 residues long. CDR3 nucleotides: TGTGCCAGCAGCGTAAGGACAGGTTCGGGATACTATGGCTACACCTTC. It yields the protein CASSVRTGSGYYGYTF.